This T cell receptor beta chain was documented in a study of control samples from healthy donors and cancer patients. Trimming cost V 2 bases and J 3 bases; bases outside gene matches: 8. The CDR3 runs to 16 residues. Germline V gene sequence: CDR1 SGHAT, CDR2 FQNNGV. Assay: immunoSEQ multiplex PCR; the TCRdb copy retains only in-frame clones and omits some. The table includes about 130,000 clones, 90% detected once. The specimen sequenced was blood. This chain uses TRBV11-2 with TRBJ2-3, with TRBD1 identical over 7 bases. The clonotype originates from a man between 18 and 35 years old in good health. The CDR3 nucleotides are TGTGCCAGCAGCTTATTCCCAGGGGGTGGAACAGATACGCAGTATTTT. This sequence encodes CASSLFPGGGTDTQYF.